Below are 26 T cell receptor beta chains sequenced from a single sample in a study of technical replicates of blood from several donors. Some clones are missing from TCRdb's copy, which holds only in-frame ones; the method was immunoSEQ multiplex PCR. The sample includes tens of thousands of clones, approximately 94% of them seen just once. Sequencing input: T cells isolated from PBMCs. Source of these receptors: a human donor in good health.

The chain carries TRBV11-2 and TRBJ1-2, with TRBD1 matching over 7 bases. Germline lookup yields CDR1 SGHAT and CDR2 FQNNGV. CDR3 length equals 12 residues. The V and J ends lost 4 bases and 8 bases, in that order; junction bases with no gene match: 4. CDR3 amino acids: CASSSGGEGYTF. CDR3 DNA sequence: TGTGCCAGCAGCTCAGGGGGTGAGGGCTACACCTTC.

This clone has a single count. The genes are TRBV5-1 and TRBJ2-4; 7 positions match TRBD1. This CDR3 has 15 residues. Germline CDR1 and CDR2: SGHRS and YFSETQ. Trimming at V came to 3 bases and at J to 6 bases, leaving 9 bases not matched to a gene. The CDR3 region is CASSSTGERGNIQYF. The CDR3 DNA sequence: TGCGCCAGCAGCTCTACAGGGGAGCGTGGAAACATTCAGTACTTC.

CDR3 protein: CASSVAGVPSYEQYF. The DNA for the CDR3 is TGTGCCAGTAGTGTAGCGGGAGTCCCCTCCTACGAGCAGTACTTC. The V call is TRBV19, the J call TRBJ2-7; 9 bases map to TRBD2. J gave up 0 bases and V 5 bases, and 5 bases lay outside the gene matches. CDR1 LNHDA and CDR2 SQIVND come from the germline V gene (reference sequence). CDR3 length: 15 amino acids.

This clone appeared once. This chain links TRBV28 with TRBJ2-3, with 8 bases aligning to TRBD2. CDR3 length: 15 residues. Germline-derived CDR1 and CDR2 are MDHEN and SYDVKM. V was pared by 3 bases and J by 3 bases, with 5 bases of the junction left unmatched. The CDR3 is CASSLAGLDTDTQYF. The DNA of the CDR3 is TGTGCCAGCAGTTTGGCGGGACTAGATACAGATACGCAGTATTTT.

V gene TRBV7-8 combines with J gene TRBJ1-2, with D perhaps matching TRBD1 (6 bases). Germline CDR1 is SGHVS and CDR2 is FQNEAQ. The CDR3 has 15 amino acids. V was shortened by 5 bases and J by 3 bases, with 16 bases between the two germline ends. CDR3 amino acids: CASSLRGGRDYGYTF. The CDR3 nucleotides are TGTGCCAGCAGCCTCAGGGGCGGTAGGGACTATGGCTACACCTTC.

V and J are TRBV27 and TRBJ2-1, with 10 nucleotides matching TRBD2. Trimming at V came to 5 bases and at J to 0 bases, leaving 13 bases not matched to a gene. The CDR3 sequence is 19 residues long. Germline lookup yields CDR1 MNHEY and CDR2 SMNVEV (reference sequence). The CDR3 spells CASSKASGRPLLSYNEQFF. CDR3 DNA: TGTGCCAGCAGTAAAGCTAGCGGGAGACCATTACTCTCCTACAATGAGCAGTTCTTC.

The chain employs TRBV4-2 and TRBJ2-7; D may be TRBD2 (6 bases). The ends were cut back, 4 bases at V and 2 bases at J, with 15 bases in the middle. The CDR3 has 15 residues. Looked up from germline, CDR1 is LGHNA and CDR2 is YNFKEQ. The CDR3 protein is CASSLNLALTYEQYF. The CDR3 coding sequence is TGTGCCAGCAGCCTTAACCTAGCGCTTACCTACGAGCAGTACTTC.

The CDR3, as DNA: TGTGCCAGCAGTCTGGAGGGCCTGGGAGGGCGAGCGAATGAGCAGTTCTTC. Protein: CASSLEGLGGRANEQFF. The V gene is TRBV28, the J gene TRBJ2-1; 7 bases line up with TRBD2. CDR3 length: 17 residues. Germline CDR1 is MDHEN and CDR2 is SYDVKM. V trimming: 5 bases; J trimming: 7 bases; junction bases outside the gene matches: 17.

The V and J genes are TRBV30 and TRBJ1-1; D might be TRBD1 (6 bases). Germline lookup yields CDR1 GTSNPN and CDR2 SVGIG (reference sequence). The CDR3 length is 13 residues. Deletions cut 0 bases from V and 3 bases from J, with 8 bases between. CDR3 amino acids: CAWSVQGDTEAFF. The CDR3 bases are TGTGCCTGGAGTGTACAGGGAGACACTGAAGCTTTCTTT.

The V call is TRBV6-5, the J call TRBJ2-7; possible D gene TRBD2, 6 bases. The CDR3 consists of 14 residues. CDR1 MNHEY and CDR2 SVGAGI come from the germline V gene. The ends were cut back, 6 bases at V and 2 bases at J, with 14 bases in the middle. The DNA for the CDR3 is TGTGCCAGCAGCCTTCCCGGGAGAGCCTACGAGCAGTACTTC. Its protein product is CASSLPGRAYEQYF.

CDR3 sequence (DNA): TGTGCCAGCAGCCCGGGATTCACTAACTATGGCTACACCTTC. Translating gives CASSPGFTNYGYTF. V usage is TRBV28 and J usage is TRBJ1-2; no clear D gene. Germline-derived CDR1 and CDR2 are MDHEN and SYDVKM. This CDR3 spans 14 amino acids. V lost 6 bases and J lost 0, with 11 bases in between.

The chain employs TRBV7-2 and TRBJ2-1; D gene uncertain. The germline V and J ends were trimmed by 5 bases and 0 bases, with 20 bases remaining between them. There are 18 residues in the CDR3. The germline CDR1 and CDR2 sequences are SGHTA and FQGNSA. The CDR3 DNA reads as TGTGCCAGCAGCCCCCTTTTCGCAGACAACCCCTCCTACAATGAGCAGTTCTTC. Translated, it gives CASSPLFADNPSYNEQFF.

CDR3 protein: CASSEGRWRDQRSNQPQHF. The CDR3 DNA reads TGTGCCAGCAGTGAGGGGAGGTGGAGGGACCAGAGATCGAATCAGCCCCAGCATTTT. This chain connects TRBV6-1 to TRBJ1-5; tentatively, D is TRBD1 (5 bases). There are 19 residues in the CDR3. Germline values: CDR1 MNHNS, CDR2 SASEGT. Trimming shortened V by 3 bases and J by 4 bases, and 25 bases separated the two germline ends.

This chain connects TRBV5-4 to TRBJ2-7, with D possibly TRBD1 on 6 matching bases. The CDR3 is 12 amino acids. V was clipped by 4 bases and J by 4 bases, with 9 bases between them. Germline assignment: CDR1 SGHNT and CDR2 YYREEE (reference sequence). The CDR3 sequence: CASSVGAYEQYF. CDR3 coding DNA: TGTGCCAGCAGCGTGGGGGCTTACGAGCAGTACTTC.

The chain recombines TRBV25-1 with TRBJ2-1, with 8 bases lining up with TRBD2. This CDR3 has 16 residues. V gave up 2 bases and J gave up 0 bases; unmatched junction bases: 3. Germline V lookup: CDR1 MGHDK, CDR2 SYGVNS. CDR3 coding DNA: TGTGCCAGCAGTGAACGAAGCGGGAGCTCCTACAATGAGCAGTTCTTC. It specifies CASSERSGSSYNEQFF. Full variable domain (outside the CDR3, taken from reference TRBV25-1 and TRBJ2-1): EADIYQTPRYLVIGTGKKITLECSQTMGHDKMYWYQQDPGMELHLIHYSYGVNSTEKGDLSSESTVSRIRTEHFPLTLESARPSHTSQYLCASSERSGSSYNEQFFGPGTRLTVL.

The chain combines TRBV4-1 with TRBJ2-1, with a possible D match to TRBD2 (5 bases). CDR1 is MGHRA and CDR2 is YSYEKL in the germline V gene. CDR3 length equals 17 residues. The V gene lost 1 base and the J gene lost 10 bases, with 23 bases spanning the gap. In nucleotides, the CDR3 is TGCGCCAGCAGCCAAGTTAACTGGGCGGGCCCCAACGGGGAGCAGTTCTTC. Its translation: CASSQVNWAGPNGEQFF.

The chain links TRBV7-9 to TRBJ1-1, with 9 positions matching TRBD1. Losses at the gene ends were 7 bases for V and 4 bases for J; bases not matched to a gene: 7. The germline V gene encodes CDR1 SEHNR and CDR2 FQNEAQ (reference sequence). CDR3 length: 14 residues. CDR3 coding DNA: TGTGCCAGCAATAGGGACAGGGTTCTCACTGAAGCTTTCTTT. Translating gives CASNRDRVLTEAFF.

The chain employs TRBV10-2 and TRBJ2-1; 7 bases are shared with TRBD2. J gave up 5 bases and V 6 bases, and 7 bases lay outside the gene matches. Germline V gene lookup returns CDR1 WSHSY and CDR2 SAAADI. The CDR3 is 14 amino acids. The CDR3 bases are TGCGCCAGCAGGGGGGGGAGCCTCGACAATGAGCAGTTCTTC. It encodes CASRGGSLDNEQFF.

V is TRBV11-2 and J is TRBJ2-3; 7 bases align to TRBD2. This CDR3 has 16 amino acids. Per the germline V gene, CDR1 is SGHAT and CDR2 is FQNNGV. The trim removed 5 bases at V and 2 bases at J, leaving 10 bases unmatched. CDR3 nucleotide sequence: TGTGCCAGCAGCCGAGGAGCGGGAACCACCACAGATACGCAGTATTTT. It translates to CASSRGAGTTTDTQYF.

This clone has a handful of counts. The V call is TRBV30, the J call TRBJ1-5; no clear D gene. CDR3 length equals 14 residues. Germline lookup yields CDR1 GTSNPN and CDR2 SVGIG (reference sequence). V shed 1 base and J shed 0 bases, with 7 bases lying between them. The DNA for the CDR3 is TGTGCCTGGAGTGAGTTCTATAGCAATCAGCCCCAGCATTTT. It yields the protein CAWSEFYSNQPQHF.

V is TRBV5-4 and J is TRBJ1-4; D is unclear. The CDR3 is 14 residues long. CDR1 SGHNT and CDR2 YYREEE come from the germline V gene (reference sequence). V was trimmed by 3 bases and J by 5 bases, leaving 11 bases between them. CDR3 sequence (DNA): TGTGCCAGCAGCTCGTCAGGAAGAAATGAAAAACTGTTTTTT. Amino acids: CASSSSGRNEKLFF. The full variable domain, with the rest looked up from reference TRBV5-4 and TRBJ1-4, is ETGVTQSPTHLIKTRGQQVTLRCSSQSGHNTVSWYQQALGQGPQFIFQYYREEENGRGNFPPRFSGLQFPNYSSELNVNALELDDSALYLCASSSSGRNEKLFFGSGTQLSVL.

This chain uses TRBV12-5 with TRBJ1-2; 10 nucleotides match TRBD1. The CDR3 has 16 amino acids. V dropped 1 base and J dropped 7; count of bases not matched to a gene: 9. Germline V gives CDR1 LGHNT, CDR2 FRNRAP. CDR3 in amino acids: CASGLAKTGTGVGYTF. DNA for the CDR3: TGTGCTAGTGGTTTGGCCAAAACCGGGACAGGGGTTGGCTACACCTTC.

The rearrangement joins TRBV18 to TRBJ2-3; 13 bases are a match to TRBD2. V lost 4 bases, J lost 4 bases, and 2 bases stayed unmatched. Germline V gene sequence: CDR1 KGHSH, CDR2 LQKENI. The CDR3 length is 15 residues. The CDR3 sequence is CASSRGLAGPDTQYF. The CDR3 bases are TGTGCCAGCTCACGGGGACTAGCGGGACCAGATACGCAGTATTTT.

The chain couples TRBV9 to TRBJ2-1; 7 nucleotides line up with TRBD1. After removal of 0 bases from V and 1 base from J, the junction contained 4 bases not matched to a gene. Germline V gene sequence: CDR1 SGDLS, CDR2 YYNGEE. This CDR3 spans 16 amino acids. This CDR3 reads CASSVEGARSYNEQFF. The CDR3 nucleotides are TGTGCCAGCAGCGTAGAGGGGGCCCGGTCCTACAATGAGCAGTTCTTC.

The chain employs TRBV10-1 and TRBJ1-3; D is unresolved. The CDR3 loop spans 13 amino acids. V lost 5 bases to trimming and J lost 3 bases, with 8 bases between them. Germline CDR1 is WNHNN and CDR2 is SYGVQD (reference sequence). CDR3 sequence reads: CASSSGIGNTIYF. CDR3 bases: TGCGCCAGCAGTTCGGGAATTGGAAACACCATATATTTT.

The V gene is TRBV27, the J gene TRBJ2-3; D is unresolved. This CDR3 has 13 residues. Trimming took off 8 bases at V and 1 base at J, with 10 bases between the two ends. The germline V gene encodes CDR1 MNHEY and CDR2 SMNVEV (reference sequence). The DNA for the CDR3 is TGTGCCAGCGGGCCCCTCCGCACAGATACGCAGTATTTT. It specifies CASGPLRTDTQYF.